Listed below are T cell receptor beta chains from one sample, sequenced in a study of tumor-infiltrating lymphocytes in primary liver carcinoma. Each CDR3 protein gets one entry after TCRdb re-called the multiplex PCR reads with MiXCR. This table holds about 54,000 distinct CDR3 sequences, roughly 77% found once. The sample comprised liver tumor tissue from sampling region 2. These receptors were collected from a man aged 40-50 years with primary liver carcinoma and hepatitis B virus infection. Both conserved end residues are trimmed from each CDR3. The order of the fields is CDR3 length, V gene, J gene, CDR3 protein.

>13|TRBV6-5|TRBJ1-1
ASSHSIQRGDEAF
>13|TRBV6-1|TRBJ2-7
VSSEPAVGGYEQY
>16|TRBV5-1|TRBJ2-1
ASSFGGLAGGSNNEQF
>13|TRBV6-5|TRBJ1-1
AISYARDRAPKAF
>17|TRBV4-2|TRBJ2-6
ASSRLVGTGRLGANVLN
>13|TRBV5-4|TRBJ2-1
TSSDRLVGYIEQF
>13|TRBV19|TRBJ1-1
ASSGPGGGETEAF
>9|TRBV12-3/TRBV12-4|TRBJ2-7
ASSSDYEQY
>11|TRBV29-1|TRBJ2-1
NVDPNSCNEQF
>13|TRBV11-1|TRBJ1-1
VSSLVVEPNTEAF
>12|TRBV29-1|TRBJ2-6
SFATGTGANILT
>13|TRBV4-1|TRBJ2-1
ASSQVSSSSWEQF
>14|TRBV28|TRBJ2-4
ASSSPWSSGKNIQY
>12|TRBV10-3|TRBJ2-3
AISGGAGTDTQY
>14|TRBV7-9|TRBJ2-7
ANSPTPSSLSYEQY
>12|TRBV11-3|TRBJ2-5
ASSPGTAHGTQY
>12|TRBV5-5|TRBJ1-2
ASGLGTGSYGYT
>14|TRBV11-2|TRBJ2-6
ASSLSRERGTNVLT
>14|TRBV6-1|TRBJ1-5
ASSDKGELSNQPQH
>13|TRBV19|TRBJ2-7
VSSIGDYLSYEQY
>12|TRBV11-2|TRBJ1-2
ASRERDITYGYT
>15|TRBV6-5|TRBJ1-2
ASSLRYPGGTFYVYT
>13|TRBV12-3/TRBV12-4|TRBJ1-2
SSNYRDRHNYGYT
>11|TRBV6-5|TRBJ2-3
ANSYGEGQGSY
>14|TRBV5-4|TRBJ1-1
LSSFGAGTANTEAF
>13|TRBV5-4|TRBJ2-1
TGSDRLAGYNEQF
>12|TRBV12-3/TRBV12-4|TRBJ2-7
ASSFSRSSYEQC
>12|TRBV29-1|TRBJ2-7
SAALTSGEDEQY
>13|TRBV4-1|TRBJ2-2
ASSLGQGEAGELS
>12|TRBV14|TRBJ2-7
ASSFRQGIYKQY
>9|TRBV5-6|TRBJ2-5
ASKRGEAQY
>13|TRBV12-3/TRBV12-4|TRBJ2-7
ASSTRARAGVEQY
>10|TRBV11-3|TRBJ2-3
ASWGEADTQY
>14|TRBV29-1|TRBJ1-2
SVVRREWRLNYGYT
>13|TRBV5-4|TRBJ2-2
ASSVGTWGPGELF
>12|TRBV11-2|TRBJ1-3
ASSLGHSGDIIY
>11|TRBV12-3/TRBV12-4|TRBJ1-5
VSSLLSVQPQH
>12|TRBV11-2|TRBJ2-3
AGWAREPANTQY
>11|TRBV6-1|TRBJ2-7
ASSEERSYEQY
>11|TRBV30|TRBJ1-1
AWSVHFGTEAF
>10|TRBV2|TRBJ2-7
ATSVRGGEKY
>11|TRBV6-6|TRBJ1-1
VTSTPQSTEAF
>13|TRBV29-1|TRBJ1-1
NVEAWDRSHLEAF
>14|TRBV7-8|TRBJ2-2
ASSLEGTELTGELF
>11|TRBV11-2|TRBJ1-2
ASSIEWNYGCT
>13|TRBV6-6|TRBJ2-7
ANSCLGGGSYKQY
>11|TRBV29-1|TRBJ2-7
RASAGTDYEQY
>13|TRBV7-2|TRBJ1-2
ASSSTQGEGYGYT
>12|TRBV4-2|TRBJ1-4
ASPLTGKGEKLF
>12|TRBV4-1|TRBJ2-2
ARNQDSEVGELF
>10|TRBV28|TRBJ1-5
ASNNEGRPQH
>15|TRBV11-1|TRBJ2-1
ASNLGLAGVVDNEQF
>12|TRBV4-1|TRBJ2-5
ASSPQGGQETQY
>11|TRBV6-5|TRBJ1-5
ANSRGLAQPKH
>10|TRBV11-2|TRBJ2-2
ASGTNTGELL
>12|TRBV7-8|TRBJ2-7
ASSFPGQVYEQY
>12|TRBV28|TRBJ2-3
ASNFPSGTDTQY
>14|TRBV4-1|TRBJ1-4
ASSPPSRGAREKLF
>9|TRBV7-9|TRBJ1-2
ASRVGAGYT
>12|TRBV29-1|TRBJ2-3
SVLFPGVVDMQY